The T cell receptor (beta chain) under discussion was sequenced for a study of blood T cell repertoires in COVID-19. Study at large: T cells, B-cell-depleted T cells, or PBMCs provided the cDNA or gDNA that served as material.

Sequencing was performed with immunoSEQ multiplex PCR; in TCRdb, only in-frame clones are kept and a portion is missing. The sample carries 240,000 or so clones, roughly 82% recorded once. This clone occurred a few times. The CDR3 covers 15 residues. Looked up from germline, CDR1 is MDHEN and CDR2 is SYDVKM. Trimming removed 3 bases at V and 6 bases at J, with 17 bases between. Material: peripheral blood. The receptor comes from a man older than 75 with acute or convalescent COVID-19. This chain connects TRBV28 to TRBJ1-1, with TRBD1 as a possible D gene (6 bases). CDR3: CASSLGGGDSPEAFF. The CDR3 coding sequence is TGTGCCAGCAGTTTGGGGGGGGGCGACTCCCCTGAAGCTTTCTTT. The full variable domain, its missing parts supplied by reference TRBV28 and TRBJ1-1, is DVKVTQSSRYLVKRTGEKVFLECVQDMDHENMFWYRQDPGLGLRLIYFSYDVKMKEKGDIPEGYSVSREKKERFSLILESASTNQTSMYLCASSLGGGDSPEAFFGQGTRLTVV.